These T cell receptor beta chains were read from a single sample in a study of vaccination and CD4 T cells after COVID-19. TCRdb re-called the PCR reads through MiXCR, storing one row per CDR3 protein. This sample has more than 15,000 distinct CDR3 sequences, with 26% found just once. Their specific antigens are unknown. Sequencing used cultured CD4+ T cells from blood. The receptor set was obtained from a human donor with COVID-19. Each CDR3 is given with its conserved first and last residue. Fields, in order: J gene, V gene, D gene, clone size, CDR3 length, CDR3 protein, CDR3 DNA. The D gene is left open where the match is weak. For some rows the clone size is stated as once, few or many, or as a class when expanded; others skip it.

j_gene: TRBJ2-3
v_gene: TRBV2
d_gene: .
abundance: few
len: 15
CDR3aa: CASSELRRNTDTQYF
CDR3nt: TGTGCCAGCAGTGAACTAAGGAGGAACACAGATACGCAGTATTTT

j_gene: TRBJ2-4
v_gene: TRBV6-1
d_gene: TRBD2
abundance: few
len: 15
CDR3aa: CASRARLAAKNIQYF
CDR3nt: TGTGCCAGCAGGGCACGACTAGCGGCCAAAAACATTCAGTACTTC

j_gene: TRBJ2-7
v_gene: TRBV10-1
d_gene: .
abundance: .
len: 13
CDR3aa: CASGLNGLCEQYF
CDR3nt: TGCGCCAGCGGATTGAACGGGTTGTGCGAGCAGTACTTC

j_gene: TRBJ1-6
v_gene: TRBV7-9
d_gene: .
abundance: .
len: 14
CDR3aa: CASSPSTGNSPLHF
CDR3nt: TGTGCCAGCAGCCCAAGCACAGGGAACTCACCCCTCCACTTT

j_gene: TRBJ1-5
v_gene: TRBV5-6
d_gene: TRBD1
abundance: .
len: 15
CDR3aa: CASSSGQPSNQPQHF
CDR3nt: TGTGCCAGCAGCTCGGGACAGCCTAGCAATCAGCCCCAGCATTTT

j_gene: TRBJ1-6
v_gene: TRBV11-1
d_gene: .
abundance: .
len: 13
CDR3aa: CASSLGGNSPLHF
CDR3nt: TGTGCCAGCAGCTTAGGGGGTAATTCACCCCTCCACTTT

j_gene: TRBJ2-3
v_gene: TRBV5-1
d_gene: .
abundance: .
len: 14
CDR3aa: CASRGGYSTDTQYF
CDR3nt: TGCGCCAGCAGGGGGGGATATAGCACAGATACGCAGTATTTT

j_gene: TRBJ2-3
v_gene: TRBV10-3
d_gene: TRBD2
abundance: .
len: 17
CDR3aa: CAISESTSGLSTDTQYF
CDR3nt: TGTGCCATCAGTGAGTCGACTAGCGGGCTGAGCACAGATACGCAGTATTTT

j_gene: TRBJ2-5
v_gene: TRBV7-9
d_gene: .
abundance: few
len: 14
CDR3aa: CASTSLTGQETQYF
CDR3nt: TGTGCCAGCACCTCCCTGACGGGGCAAGAGACCCAGTACTTC

j_gene: TRBJ1-2
v_gene: TRBV18
d_gene: .
abundance: .
len: 12
CDR3aa: CASFRANYGYTF
CDR3nt: TGTGCCAGCTTCCGGGCTAACTATGGCTACACCTTC

j_gene: TRBJ2-5
v_gene: TRBV9
d_gene: .
abundance: few
len: 15
CDR3aa: CASSSRGSRDETQYF
CDR3nt: TGTGCCAGCAGCTCCCGAGGGAGCCGAGACGAGACCCAGTACTTC

j_gene: TRBJ1-5
v_gene: TRBV19
d_gene: .
abundance: .
len: 15
CDR3aa: CASSGNDIRNQPQHF
CDR3nt: TGTGCCAGTAGTGGGAATGACATTCGCAATCAGCCCCAGCATTTT